This T cell receptor (beta chain) comes out of a study of T cell repertoires in cytomegalovirus infection. At the level of the study: Public TCR beta signature analysis indicated the presence of both CMV infection and matching HLA type. General study findings and limits: In two of eight donors, the top clonotype was HLA-C-restricted CMV-specific. Summed frequency of public TCR beta families distinguished CMV carriers with the relevant HLA.

TCRdb ran MiXCR on the reads and lists one entry per CDR3 protein. The repertoire holds about 76,000 distinct CDR3 sequences, 3.7% seen once, with under 6% in the top ten. This clonotype was detected ten times or more. As yet, its antigen is unknown. V trimming: 5 bases; J trimming: 6 bases; junction bases outside the gene matches: 11. The CDR3 loop spans 16 amino acids. Germline CDR1 and CDR2: MNHNS and SASEGT. The TCR sequence derives from a human donor in good health (CMV status not recorded). Some clones in this sample may be carry-over from other donors' samples. The V gene is TRBV6-1, the J gene TRBJ1-5; 9 bases map to TRBD1. The sample consisted of PBMCs. In DNA form, the CDR3 reads TGTGCCAGCAGTCACCGGGACAGGGTTCCCGGTCAGCCCCAGCATTTT. Its translation: CASSHRDRVPGQPQHF.